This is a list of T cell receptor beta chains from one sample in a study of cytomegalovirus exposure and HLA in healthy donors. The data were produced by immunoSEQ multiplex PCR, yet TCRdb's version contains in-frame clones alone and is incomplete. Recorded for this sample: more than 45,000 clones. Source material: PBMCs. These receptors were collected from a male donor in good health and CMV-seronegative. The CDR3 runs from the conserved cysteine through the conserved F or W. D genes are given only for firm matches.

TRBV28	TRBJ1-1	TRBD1	CASSSTPGGQDTEAFF	TGTGCCAGCAGCAGTACCCCAGGGGGACAAGACACTGAAGCTTTCTTT
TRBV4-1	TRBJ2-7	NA	CASSLRQGVAYEQYF	TGCGCCAGCAGCCTTCGCCAAGGGGTCGCCTACGAGCAGTACTTC
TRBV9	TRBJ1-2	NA	CASSVGPYAGYTF	TGTGCCAGCAGCGTAGGTCCGTATGCGGGCTACACCTTC
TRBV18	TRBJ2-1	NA	CASSPITGDNEQFF	TGTGCCAGCTCCCCGATTACGGGGGACAATGAGCAGTTCTTC
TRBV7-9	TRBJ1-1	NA	CASSRPPRFFDTEAFF	TGTGCCAGCAGCCGCCCTCCGAGGTTTTTTGACACTGAAGCTTTCTTT
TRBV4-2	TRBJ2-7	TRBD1	CASSQVRDRIYEQYF	TGTGCCAGCAGCCAAGTTCGGGACAGGATATACGAGCAGTACTTC
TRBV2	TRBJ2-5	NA	CASSERQLQETQYF	TGTGCCAGCAGTGAAAGACAGCTTCAAGAGACCCAGTACTTC
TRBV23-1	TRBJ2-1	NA	CASSHLQGRLHNEQFF	TGCGCCAGCAGTCACCTACAGGGACGATTACACAATGAGCAGTTCTTC
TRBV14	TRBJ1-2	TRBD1	CASSVGTGPYGYTF	TGTGCCAGCAGCGTCGGGACAGGTCCCTATGGCTACACCTTC
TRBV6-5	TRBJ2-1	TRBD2	CASSYSASGGANEQFF	TGTGCCAGCAGTTACTCGGCTAGCGGGGGGGCGAATGAGCAGTTCTTC
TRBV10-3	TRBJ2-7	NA	CASSPSGSLLGDEQYF	TGTGCCAGCAGCCCCAGCGGGTCCCTCCTCGGGGACGAGCAGTACTTC
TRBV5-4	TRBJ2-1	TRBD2	CASSFRLAAHNEQFF	TGTGCCAGCAGCTTCAGACTAGCGGCCCACAATGAGCAGTTCTTC
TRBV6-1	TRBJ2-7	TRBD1	CASSWTGYEQYF	TGTGCCAGCAGTTGGACAGGGTACGAGCAGTACTTC
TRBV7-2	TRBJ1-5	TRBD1	CASSVTGASGQPQHF	TGTGCCAGCAGCGTTACAGGGGCCTCAGGACAGCCCCAGCATTTT
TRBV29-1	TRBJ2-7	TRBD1	CSVEGTGDTSYEQYF	TGCAGCGTTGAAGGGACAGGGGACACGTCCTACGAGCAGTACTTC
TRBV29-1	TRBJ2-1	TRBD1	CSRGTGGNEQFF	TGCAGCCGCGGGACAGGGGGCAATGAGCAGTTCTTC
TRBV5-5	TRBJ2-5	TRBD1	CASSLAVGQGETQYF	TGTGCCAGCAGCTTGGCCGTGGGACAGGGAGAGACCCAGTACTTC
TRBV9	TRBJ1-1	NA	CASSVAGWTEAFF	TGTGCCAGCAGCGTAGCAGGGTGGACTGAAGCTTTCTTT
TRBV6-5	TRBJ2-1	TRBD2	CASSPGTSGKSEQFF	TGTGCCAGCAGTCCCGGGACTAGCGGGAAAAGTGAGCAGTTCTTC
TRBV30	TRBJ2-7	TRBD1	CAWSVLRGRNEQYF	TGTGCCTGGAGTGTACTCAGGGGGCGGAACGAGCAGTACTTC
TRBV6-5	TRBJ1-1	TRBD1	CASSYTGTGGTEAFF	TGTGCCAGCAGTTACACCGGGACAGGGGGCACTGAAGCTTTCTTT
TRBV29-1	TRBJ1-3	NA	CSVATVDNSGNTIYF	TGCAGCGTTGCGACAGTTGATAACTCTGGAAACACCATATATTTT
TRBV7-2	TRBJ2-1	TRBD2	CASTLAGPDNEQFF	TGTGCCAGCACCCTAGCGGGGCCCGACAATGAGCAGTTCTTC
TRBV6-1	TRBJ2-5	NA	CASSGARATQYF	TGTGCCAGCAGTGGCGCGCGTGCGACCCAGTACTTC
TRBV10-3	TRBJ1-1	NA	CAISDDSLNTEAFF	TGTGCCATCAGTGATGACAGCCTAAACACTGAAGCTTTCTTT
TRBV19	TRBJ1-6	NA	CASSIRGDSPLHF	TGTGCCAGTAGTATTAGGGGCGATTCACCCCTCCACTTT
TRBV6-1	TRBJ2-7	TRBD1	CASRRQGGYDQYF	TGTGCCAGCAGGAGACAGGGTGGCTACGACCAGTACTTC
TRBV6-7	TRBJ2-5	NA	CASSYGAETQYF	TGTGCCAGCAGCTACGGGGCGGAGACCCAGTACTTC
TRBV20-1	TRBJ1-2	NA	CSAQEGGVETF	TGCAGTGCCCAAGAGGGGGGGGTGGAAACCTTC
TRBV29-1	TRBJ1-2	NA	CSVGGGVGANYGYTF	TGCAGCGTAGGAGGAGGGGTCGGGGCTAACTATGGCTACACCTTC
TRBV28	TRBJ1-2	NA	CASSSPDYGYTF	TGTGCCAGCAGCTCACCAGATTATGGCTACACCTTC
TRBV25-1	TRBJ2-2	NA	CASSEGSIGDVDTGELFF	TGTGCCAGCAGTGAAGGGTCAATAGGAGACGTCGACACCGGGGAGCTGTTTTTT
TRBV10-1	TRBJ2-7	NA	CASRTRDYEQYF	TGCGCCAGCAGGACTAGGGACTACGAGCAGTACTTC
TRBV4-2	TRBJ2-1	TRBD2	CASSQDGASGDEQFF	TGTGCCAGCAGCCAAGATGGCGCTAGCGGGGATGAGCAGTTCTTC
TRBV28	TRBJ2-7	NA	CASRTQDYEQYF	TGTGCCAGTCGAACACAGGACTACGAGCAGTACTTC